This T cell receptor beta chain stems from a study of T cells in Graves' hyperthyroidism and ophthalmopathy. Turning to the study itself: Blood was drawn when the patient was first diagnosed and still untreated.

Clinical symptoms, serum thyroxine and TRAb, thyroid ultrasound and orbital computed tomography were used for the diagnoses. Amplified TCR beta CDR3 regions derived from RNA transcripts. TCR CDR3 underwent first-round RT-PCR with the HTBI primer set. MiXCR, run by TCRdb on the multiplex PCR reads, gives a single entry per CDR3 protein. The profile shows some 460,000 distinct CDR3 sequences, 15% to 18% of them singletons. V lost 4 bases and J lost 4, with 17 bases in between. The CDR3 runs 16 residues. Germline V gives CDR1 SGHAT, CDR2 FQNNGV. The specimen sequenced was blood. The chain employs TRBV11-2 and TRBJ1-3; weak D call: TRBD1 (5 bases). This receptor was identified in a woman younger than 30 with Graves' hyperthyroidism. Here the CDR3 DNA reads TGTGCCAGCAGCTACCACGGCAGGGCCGGCGGAAACACCATATATTTT. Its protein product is CASSYHGRAGGNTIYF.